These 27 T cell receptor beta chains originate from one sample sequenced in a study of spatial heterogeneity in lung cancer. General study findings and limits: Tracking of tumor mutation counts was seen in expanded intratumoral alpha and beta TCR counts.

Their target antigens are unknown. Using its own MiXCR run on the 5' RACE reads, TCRdb lists one record per CDR3 protein. Among approximately 7,000 distinct CDR3 sequences listed, 12% were seen once. As to time point: sample taken at primary tumor resection. Sequenced here: lung tumor tissue, sampled at surgery. The receptors were sampled from a male donor with early-stage non-small cell lung cancer.

By share, this clonotype ranks as medium-sized. The chain recombines TRBV13 with TRBJ2-1, with D unclear. Trimming removed 3 bases at V and 2 bases at J, with 17 bases between. The length of the CDR3 is 17 residues. In germline, CDR1 is PRHDT, CDR2 FYEKMQ (reference sequence). CDR3 sequence (DNA): TGTGCCAGCAGCTTGGGCGCGCCCGTAGGAGCCTACAATGAGCAGTTCTTC. Translating gives CASSLGAPVGAYNEQFF.

This clonotype was seen many times. The genes are TRBV14 and TRBJ1-4; 7 bases line up with TRBD1. This CDR3 spans 16 amino acids. Germline V gives CDR1 SGHDN, CDR2 FVKESK. The ends lost 5 bases at V and 5 bases at J; junction bases unmatched: 11. The CDR3 is CASSAFGQGGNEKLFF. CDR3 sequence (DNA): TGTGCCAGCAGCGCTTTCGGTCAGGGGGGAAATGAAAAACTGTTTTTT.

This clonotype rates as medium-sized. This chain uses TRBV20-1 with TRBJ2-4; 10 bases fit TRBD2. The CDR3 extends over 15 amino acids. After removal of 6 bases from V and 8 bases from J, the junction contained 13 bases not matched to a gene. Germline V lookup: CDR1 DFQATT, CDR2 SNEGSKA (reference sequence). The CDR3 nucleotides read TGCAGTGCCCGGACTAGCGGACCTACGCCGCACATTCAGTACTTC. The encoded protein is CSARTSGPTPHIQYF.

By share, this clonotype counts as medium-sized. The DNA for the CDR3 is TGCGCCAGCAGCCCGCCGTGGACAGGGGCGGTAGCAGATACGCAGTATTTT. Its protein product is CASSPPWTGAVADTQYF. V gene TRBV5-1 combines with J gene TRBJ2-3, with 9 bases fitting TRBD1. The germline V gene has CDR1 SGHRS and CDR2 YFSETQ. The CDR3 is made up of 17 amino acids. Trimming took 4 bases from V and 4 from J; bases not matched to a gene: 13. The full variable domain, with the rest looked up from reference TRBV5-1 and TRBJ2-3, is KAGVTQTPRYLIKTRGQQVTLSCSPISGHRSVSWYQQTPGQGLQFLFEYFSETQRNKGNFPGRFSGRQFSNSRSEMNVSTLELGDSALYLCASSPPWTGAVADTQYFGPGTRLTVL.

This clonotype was counted many times. V is TRBV28 and J is TRBJ2-7, with TRBD2 matching over 8 bases. Germline V gives CDR1 MDHEN, CDR2 SYDVKM. The V segment lost 2 bases and the J segment 6 bases; nucleotides outside the gene matches: 15. The CDR3 consists of 17 residues. CDR3 in amino acids: CASSLTSGRGHLGEQYF. DNA of the CDR3: TGTGCCAGCAGTTTAACTAGCGGCCGCGGTCATTTAGGCGAGCAGTACTTC.

This clonotype was recorded at least ten times. CDR3 residues: CASSQDYSFYGYTF. DNA for the CDR3: TGTGCCAGCAGCCAAGATTACAGCTTCTATGGCTACACCTTC. The V and J genes are TRBV4-2 and TRBJ1-2, with no clear D. The germline V gene encodes CDR1 LGHNA and CDR2 YNFKEQ. CDR3 length: 14 amino acids. V dropped 0 bases and J dropped 4 bases, with 9 bases sitting between them.

The table lists this clonotype with many counts. V is TRBV3-1 and J is TRBJ2-1; D is tentatively TRBD1 or TRBD2 (6 bases each). CDR1 is LGHDT, CDR2 YNNKEL, per germline (reference sequence). The CDR3 contains 14 residues. Between the trimmed V and J ends, which lost 4 bases and 8 bases, there was a span of 15 bases. CDR3 in amino acids: CASSREGGSYEQFF. Written as DNA, the CDR3 is TGTGCCAGCAGCCGGGAAGGGGGGTCCTATGAGCAGTTCTTC.

In its sample, this clonotype was seen many times. DNA of the CDR3: TGTGCCAGCAGACAACAGGGGTCAACTTACAATGAGCAGTTCTTC. Its translation: CASRQQGSTYNEQFF. This chain joins TRBV28 and TRBJ2-1; 7 bases are shared with TRBD1. CDR3 size: 15 residues. The ends lost 6 bases at V and 4 bases at J; junction bases unmatched: 9. From germline, CDR1 is MDHEN and CDR2 SYDVKM.

This clonotype was counted at least ten times. The chain is built from TRBV3-1 and TRBJ2-3; possible D gene TRBD1, 5 bases. This CDR3 is built from 19 residues. The germline CDR1 and CDR2 sequences are LGHDT and YNNKEL (reference sequence). Trimming left V 0 bases short and J 2 bases short, with 21 bases between. CDR3 loop: CASSQEEVRVGAPTDTQYF. The CDR3 bases are TGTGCCAGCAGCCAAGAAGAAGTACGGGTTGGGGCCCCCACAGATACGCAGTATTTT.

This clonotype was picked up many times. The CDR3 coding sequence is TGTGCCAGCAGCCCTCGACAGGGACATCAGCCCCAGCATTTT. It codes for CASSPRQGHQPQHF. This sequence joins TRBV28 and TRBJ1-5, with TRBD1 identical over 7 bases. CDR3 length: 14 residues. Germline V CDR1 and CDR2: MDHEN, SYDVKM. V gave up 6 bases and J gave up 5 bases; unmatched junction bases: 7. The variable domain in full, with the rest retrieved from reference TRBV28 and TRBJ1-5, is DVKVTQSSRYLVKRTGEKVFLECVQDMDHENMFWYRQDPGLGLRLIYFSYDVKMKEKGDIPEGYSVSREKKERFSLILESASTNQTSMYLCASSPRQGHQPQHFGDGTRLSIL.

This clonotype ranks as large. V is TRBV5-1 and J is TRBJ2-2; 8 nucleotides line up with TRBD1. CDR3 size: 13 residues. The V segment lost 2 bases and the J segment 11 bases; nucleotides outside the gene matches: 5. From germline, CDR1 is SGHRS and CDR2 YFSETQ. The CDR3 loop is CASSFGQGSELFF. For the CDR3, the DNA is TGCGCCAGCAGCTTCGGACAGGGAAGCGAGCTGTTTTTT. The full variable domain, completed using reference TRBV5-1 and TRBJ2-2, is KAGVTQTPRYLIKTRGQQVTLSCSPISGHRSVSWYQQTPGQGLQFLFEYFSETQRNKGNFPGRFSGRQFSNSRSEMNVSTLELGDSALYLCASSFGQGSELFFGEGSRLTVL.

In its sample, this clonotype is large. The V call is TRBV27, the J call TRBJ2-7; D gene uncertain. Per germline, CDR1 MNHEY and CDR2 SMNVEV (reference sequence). V was pared by 8 bases and J by 4 bases, with 15 bases between. The CDR3 extends over 13 amino acids. The CDR3 region has the DNA TGTGCCAGCGCGTACTCTCTCCTTTACGAGCAGTACTTC. Translation gives CASAYSLLYEQYF.

This clonotype was detected many times. This rearrangement joins TRBV20-1 to TRBJ1-1; 8 positions agree with TRBD1. The germline CDR1 and CDR2 sequences are DFQATT and SNEGSKA (reference sequence). This CDR3 is built from 18 residues. The J segment lost 1 base and the V segment lost 3 bases, leaving 16 bases of the junction unmatched. CDR3 residues: CSASFLGRGLARNTEAFF. In DNA, the CDR3 is TGCAGTGCTAGTTTCCTTGGCAGGGGGCTGGCTCGGAACACTGAAGCTTTCTTT.

This clonotype has only one observation. The gene calls are TRBV20-1 and TRBJ2-1; TRBD2 aligns across 7 bases. The V and J ends lost 3 bases and 0 bases, in that order; junction bases with no gene match: 8. This CDR3 contains 16 residues. CDR1 is DFQATT and CDR2 is SNEGSKA in the germline V gene (reference sequence). The CDR3 reads CSASGASGSSYNEQFF. The CDR3 DNA is TGCAGTGCTAGTGGCGCTAGCGGAAGCTCCTACAATGAGCAGTTCTTC.

This clonotype was picked up many times. The chain carries TRBV7-2 and TRBJ2-5; 8 bases are shared with TRBD2. CDR1 SGHTA and CDR2 FQGNSA come from the germline V gene. The CDR3 is made up of 14 amino acids. V shed 4 bases, J shed 4 bases, and the junction held 5 bases outside the gene matches. CDR3 in DNA: TGTGCCAGCAGCTCCCGCAGCGGGGGAGAGACCCAGTACTTC. Protein sequence: CASSSRSGGETQYF.

This clonotype was observed many times. The J gene is TRBJ2-1, the V gene TRBV28, with TRBD2 matching over 7 bases. With 3 bases clipped from V and 4 bases from J, the junction kept 15 bases outside the gene matches. Germline assignment: CDR1 MDHEN and CDR2 SYDVKM. The CDR3 extends over 18 amino acids. As DNA, the CDR3 is TGTGCCAGCAGTTTGAGAGCGTCTAGCGGACCAAATTACAATGAGCAGTTCTTC. Translated: CASSLRASSGPNYNEQFF. Combining the CDR3 with reference TRBV28 and TRBJ2-1 gives the whole variable domain DVKVTQSSRYLVKRTGEKVFLECVQDMDHENMFWYRQDPGLGLRLIYFSYDVKMKEKGDIPEGYSVSREKKERFSLILESASTNQTSMYLCASSLRASSGPNYNEQFFGPGTRLTVL.

By share of the sample, this clonotype is medium-sized. V is TRBV20-1 and J is TRBJ1-6; D gene uncertain. Germline CDR1 is DFQATT and CDR2 is SNEGSKA (reference sequence). This CDR3 spans 17 amino acids. The V gene lost 0 bases and the J gene lost 0 bases, with 12 bases spanning the gap. DNA for the CDR3: TGCAGTGCTAGAGATAAATCTATAGGCTCCTATAATTCACCCCTCCACTTT. Translating it yields CSARDKSIGSYNSPLHF.

This clonotype appeared many times. This sequence joins TRBV12-3 or TRBV12-4 and TRBJ2-3; 8 nucleotides agree with TRBD2. With 6 bases clipped from V and 5 bases from J, the junction kept 4 bases outside the gene matches. This CDR3 comprises 13 residues. CDR3 sequence (DNA): TGTGCCAGCAGACCGACTAGCGTAGATACGCAGTATTTT. Amino acid sequence: CASRPTSVDTQYF.

This clonotype has a count of ten or more. V and J are TRBV2 and TRBJ2-7; perhaps D is TRBD1 or TRBD2 (6 bases each). This CDR3 is 13 amino acids long. Looked up from germline, CDR1 is SNHLY and CDR2 is FYNNEI. Trimming took off 6 bases at V and 3 bases at J, with 12 bases between the two ends. The CDR3 DNA sequence: TGTGCCAGCAGCGGAGGGACAAACTACGAGCAGTACTTC. Protein sequence: CASSGGTNYEQYF.

This clonotype was observed at least ten times. V is TRBV3-1 and J is TRBJ2-3; D possibly corresponds to TRBD2 (6 bases). CDR3 length: 15 residues. The ends were cut back, 4 bases at V and 2 bases at J, with 13 bases in the middle. Per the germline V gene, CDR1 is LGHDT and CDR2 is YNNKEL (reference sequence). The CDR3 sequence is CASSPGAGTTDTQYF. The CDR3 DNA follows: TGTGCCAGCAGCCCTGGCGCGGGGACCACAGATACGCAGTATTTT.

The V gene is TRBV20-1, the J gene TRBJ2-1; TRBD2 aligns across 7 bases. This CDR3 comprises 15 residues. CDR1 is DFQATT and CDR2 is SNEGSKA in the germline V gene (reference sequence). V lost 5 bases, J lost 0 bases, and 7 bases stayed unmatched. The CDR3 is CSASGLAVSYNEQFF. Here the CDR3 DNA reads TGCAGTGCTTCGGGGCTAGCGGTCTCCTACAATGAGCAGTTCTTC.

This clonotype is deemed medium-sized. This sequence joins TRBV6-2 or TRBV6-3 and TRBJ1-5, with TRBD1 matching over 11 bases. CDR1 MNHEY and CDR2 SVGEGT come from the germline V gene. V lost 6 bases and J lost 6; bases outside the gene matches: 4. The CDR3 has 14 amino acids. The CDR3 nucleotides are TGTGCCAGCAGCTACGGGACAGGGGGTCAGCCCCAGCATTTT. This encodes CASSYGTGGQPQHF.

This clonotype counts as medium-sized. DNA for the CDR3: TGTGCCACCAGTGATTTGACTAGCGATGAGCAGTTCTTC. Its translation: CATSDLTSDEQFF. The chain couples TRBV24-1 to TRBJ2-1; TRBD2 agrees at 7 bases. The CDR3 is made up of 13 amino acids. After removal of 0 bases from V and 8 bases from J, the junction contained 0 bases not matched to a gene. CDR1 is KGHDR and CDR2 is SFDVKD in the germline V gene.

This clonotype came up many times. The chain uses TRBV5-1 and TRBJ2-3; TRBD1 might be the D (5 bases). Trimming took 4 bases from V and 0 from J, leaving 15 bases between them. Per the germline V gene, CDR1 is SGHRS and CDR2 is YFSETQ. The CDR3 is 16 amino acids. This CDR3 reads CASSGLQEASTDTQYF. In nucleotides, the CDR3 is TGCGCCAGCAGCGGATTACAGGAAGCGAGCACAGATACGCAGTATTTT.

This clonotype was recorded at least ten times. V usage is TRBV20-1 and J usage is TRBJ2-5, with 7 bases lining up with TRBD1. The J segment lost 5 bases and the V segment lost 7 bases, leaving 13 bases of the junction unmatched. The germline gives CDR1 DFQATT, CDR2 SNEGSKA (reference sequence). CDR3 size: 14 residues. CDR3 nucleotide sequence: TGCAGTGTCGTCGGAAGGGGGCTGGAGGAGACCCAGTACTTC. Protein sequence: CSVVGRGLEETQYF.

The chain is built from TRBV12-3 or TRBV12-4 and TRBJ2-1; 11 positions match TRBD2. The CDR3 sequence is 14 residues long. Germline trimming cut 4 bases from V and 6 bases from J; bases unmatched to any gene: 2. The CDR3 nucleotides read TGTGCCAGCAGTTCCGGGACTAGCGGCAATGAGCAGTTCTTC. It specifies CASSSGTSGNEQFF.

This clonotype was observed once. As DNA, the CDR3 is TGTGCCAGCTTTACCACCCACGGGGAGCAGTACTTC. Amino acids: CASFTTHGEQYF. This chain joins TRBV5-5 and TRBJ2-7; D is uncertain. CDR1 SGHKS and CDR2 YYEKEE come from the germline V gene (reference sequence). V gave up 7 bases and J gave up 7 bases, with 15 bases separating them. This CDR3 comprises 12 residues.